Listed here are 12 T cell receptor beta chains from one sample, sequenced in a study of CD8+CD57+ T cells in acquired aplastic anemia (dated by TCRdb to between 2018 and 2020). Sequencing used an Illumina HiSeq 2000. Genomic DNA was used as template for profiling of TCR beta VDJ combinations and CDR3 sequences. Clones were called with MiXCR by TCRdb after fastp trimmed the public reads at Q25, and only in-frame beta chains were retained. All rows with the same CDR3 protein become a single entry with the most common DNA and genes. The table for this sample lists fewer than 250,000 distinct CDR3 sequences; more than 40% of them were counted only once. Of the sample, 7.8% falls within the top ten clones. Flow cytometry had shown CD8+CD57+ cell expansion in the patients selected for sequencing. What was sequenced was sorted CD4+, CD8+, or CD8+CD57+ T cells (not recorded which) from PBMCs. These receptors came from a human donor with aplastic anemia.

A single count supports this clonotype. The junction departs from the called germline gene at one end, perhaps through a read error. The chain employs TRBV7-9 and TRBJ2-7; 9 bases align to TRBD1. Germline CDR1 and CDR2: SEHNR and FQNEAQ (reference sequence). The CDR3 is made up of 19 amino acids. CDR3 sequence reads: CASSHNARQGGERGYEQYF. The CDR3 DNA reads TGCGCCAGCAGCCACAACGCCCGACAGGGGGGGGAGCGGGGCTACGAGCAGTACTTC.

The V and J genes are TRBV9 and TRBJ2-2, with 9 bases fitting TRBD2. The germline V gene has CDR1 SGDLS and CDR2 YYNGEE. The CDR3 covers 18 residues. V trimming: 0 bases; J trimming: 3 bases; junction bases outside the gene matches: 9. CDR3 DNA: TGTGCCAGCAGCGTAGGTGGGGGTAGCGGGAGATACACCGGGGAGCTGTTTTTT. Its translation: CASSVGGGSGRYTGELFF.

This clonotype came up many times. The CDR3 region has the DNA TGTGCCAGCAGCTTAGTCCCCTTTCAAGAAGTCGGGGGTTCCCGCCAGGAGCAGTTCTTC. Its protein is CASSLVPFQEVGGSRQEQFF. The chain links TRBV7-9 to TRBJ2-1; D is perhaps TRBD2 (6 bases). The CDR3 runs to 20 residues. The germline V gene has CDR1 SEHNR and CDR2 FQNEAQ (reference sequence). Trimming cost V 1 base and J 10 bases, with 32 bases left between them. Supplemented by reference TRBV7-9 and TRBJ2-1, the full variable domain reads DTGVSQNPRHKITKRGQNVTFRCDPISEHNRLYWYRQTLGQGPEFLTYFQNEAQLEKSRLLSDRFSAERPKGSFSTLEIQRTEQGDSAMYLCASSLVPFQEVGGSRQEQFFGPGTRLTVL.

The CDR3 DNA reads as TGTGCCAGCAGTGATAACGGGGGGGCCAGGGGGTACGAGCAGTACTTC. It translates to CASSDNGGARGYEQYF. This chain connects TRBV25-1 to TRBJ2-7, with TRBD2 as a possible D gene (8 bases). Trimming cost V 3 bases and J 4 bases, with 19 bases left between them. Per the germline V gene, CDR1 is MGHDK and CDR2 is SYGVNS. The CDR3 extends over 16 amino acids.

The J gene is TRBJ1-2, the V gene TRBV5-1; 9 bases map to TRBD1. CDR1 SGHRS and CDR2 YFSETQ come from the germline V gene. V was clipped by 5 bases and J by 2 bases; unmatched bases: 13. The CDR3 covers 17 residues. CDR3 nucleotides: TGCGCCAGCAGGCTGGGATTGGGACAGGGTCCAAACTATGGCTACACCTTC. Encoded protein: CASRLGLGQGPNYGYTF.

The chain uses TRBV5-1 and TRBJ1-2, with 7 bases matching TRBD1. Germline V gives CDR1 SGHRS, CDR2 YFSETQ. CDR3 length: 15 amino acids. Unmatched junction bases numbered 6, after V lost 0 bases and J lost 4 bases. CDR3 sequence: CASSLDGRDSYGYTF. As DNA, the CDR3 is TGCGCCAGCAGCTTGGACGGCCGGGACAGCTATGGCTACACCTTC.

This clonotype has a count of ten or more. The V gene is TRBV5-5, the J gene TRBJ2-7, with 9 nucleotides matching TRBD1. The V segment lost 4 bases and the J segment 3 bases; nucleotides outside the gene matches: 8. Germline CDR1 is SGHKS and CDR2 is YYEKEE (reference sequence). This CDR3 contains 15 residues. The CDR3 coding sequence is TGTGCCAGCAGCCCCCGGGACAGGGAGGTCTACGAGCAGTACTTC. Translation gives CASSPRDREVYEQYF.

This clonotype was seen many times. J is TRBJ1-2 and V is TRBV7-9, with a tentative D call TRBD1 (6 bases). V dropped 1 base and J dropped 5 bases, with 8 bases sitting between them. CDR1 is SEHNR, CDR2 FQNEAQ, per germline (reference sequence). The CDR3 is made up of 13 amino acids. The CDR3 region has the DNA TGTGCCAGCAGCTTAGGGGGGGCTTATGGCTACACCTTC. This sequence encodes CASSLGGAYGYTF.

This clonotype was detected a few times. This chain uses TRBV6-1 with TRBJ2-5, with 7 positions matching TRBD2. Trimming took 8 bases from V and 5 from J; bases not matched to a gene: 8. Germline V gene sequence: CDR1 MNHNS, CDR2 SASEGT. The CDR3 covers 13 residues. The CDR3 coding sequence is TGTGCCAGCTGGGCGGGGGAAAGGGAGACCCAGTACTTC. It translates to CASWAGERETQYF.

V usage is TRBV27 and J usage is TRBJ1-1; a weak D match, TRBD1 (6 bases). Trimming took 7 bases from V and 6 from J, leaving 27 bases between them. Germline lookup yields CDR1 MNHEY and CDR2 SMNVEV (reference sequence). This CDR3 has 17 residues. CDR3 residues: CASNLYSPGARKAEAFF. CDR3 sequence (DNA): TGTGCCAGCAACCTTTATTCCCCGGGGGCACGCAAGGCTGAAGCTTTCTTT.

This clonotype showed up just a few times. CDR3: CASSLGPGQGFEGTEAFF. CDR3 coding DNA: TGCGCCAGCAGCTTGGGACCGGGACAGGGGTTTGAAGGCACTGAAGCTTTCTTT. The chain carries TRBV5-1 and TRBJ1-1; 10 positions match TRBD1. Trimming at V came to 0 bases and at J to 4 bases, leaving 12 bases not matched to a gene. Germline V gives CDR1 SGHRS, CDR2 YFSETQ. CDR3 length equals 18 residues.

V usage is TRBV20-1 and J usage is TRBJ2-1, with 12 bases fitting TRBD2. CDR1 is DFQATT, CDR2 SNEGSKA, per germline (reference sequence). J lost 6 bases, V lost 5 bases, and 8 bases had no gene match. The CDR3 runs 15 residues. The CDR3, as DNA: TGCAGTGCTCCTGCCGGACTAGCGGGGCCCAATGAGCAGTTCTTC. Translation: CSAPAGLAGPNEQFF.